The present T cell receptor beta chain was sequenced within a study of regulatory T cells in long-lasting Graves disease (dated by TCRdb to about 2021). About the full investigation: Persistent Graves' disease was defined as persistently positive TSH receptor autoantibodies together with antithyroid drug treatment for over 5 years. TCR sequencing covered some 13 persistent and approximately 20 newly diagnosed Graves' disease patients, around 33 samples in total. Peripheral blood TCR sequencing and RNA sequencing compared persistent Graves' disease patients with newly diagnosed Graves' disease patients. In the clinical cohort, patients with persistent Graves' disease had used antithyroid drugs for an average of around ten years. The study took place in China and was registered as a clinical trial.

Receptor libraries were prepared by multiplex PCR. TCRdb lists the instrument as Illumina HiSeq 4000. iRepertoire HTBI primers and Arm-PCR amplification of CDR3 regions were used to construct TCR beta libraries. Before sequencing, the PCR products went through gel purification. The paper's data handling went like this. Gene usage analysis of CDR3 amino acid clonotypes used the approximately 62 TRBV and around 13 TRBJ segments found across samples. Filtered high-quality paired reads were merged into contigs using COPE and FqMerger. BLAST was used to align contigs to IMGT TRBV, TRBD and TRBJ reference genes, with CDR3 defined following IMGT. Any clonotype with a frequency above 0.1% was counted as a highly expanded clone. Repertoire diversity was measured by Shannon entropy, and V-J evenness by the Gini coefficient. A clonotype was considered public if more than one individual shared it. Starting from the raw public reads, TCRdb applied fastp trimming at Q25, assembled clones with MiXCR and retained in-frame beta chains. Entries that share a CDR3 protein sequence are merged under the most common genes and DNA. The V and J calls were not made by the authors but by TCRdb's processing. This sample lists about 290,000 distinct CDR3 sequences; roughly a fifth were detected once. The leading ten clones occupy roughly three fifths of the sample.

As regards this clonotype: Its antigen remains unidentified. Base-call qualities are not available, and no considerably larger clone is one nucleotide away.

CDR1 and CDR2 are read off the germline V gene as SQVTM and ANQGSEA. The CDR3, from cysteine to phenylalanine, totals 11 residues. CDR3 DNA is the only sequence kept; it has 33 bases, read in frame from the first base. Trimming costs V 7 bases and J 7 bases, and their ends lie 10 bases apart. General findings and caveats noted by the study authors: The authors acknowledged the small sample size as a limitation that may reduce accuracy. More public clonotypes were shared among persistent patients (under 3,000) than among newly diagnosed patients (more than 950). Only peripheral blood was studied, because thyroid tissue, the primary lesion, was inaccessible. Compared with newly diagnosed patients, persistent Graves' disease patients had lower TCR Shannon entropy and fewer highly expanded clones, which suggests clonal expansion. TRBV28, TRBJ1-2 and TRBJ2-5 were preferentially used in persistent disease, while TRBV20-1 and TRBJ2-1 were favored in newly diagnosed disease. Only the TCR beta chain was sequenced and analyzed.

The time point label, read with the paper, signifies: persistent/refractory GD, antithyroid drugs over 5 years with positive TRAb. For both TCR sequencing and RNA sequencing, RNA was extracted from PBMCs using TRIzol. The diagnosis of Graves' disease followed American Thyroid Association guidelines. Recruitment of patients was carried out at an endocrinology department in Xi'an, China. From each patient, around 9 milliliters of peripheral blood was collected into an EDTA anticoagulant tube. Ficoll Paque Plus density gradient separation was used to isolate PBMCs, and no further T cell sorting was performed. RNA quality was checked with an Agilent 2100 Bioanalyzer and agarose gel, and concentration with a NanoDrop 2000.

The rearrangement joined TRBV29-1 to TRBJ2-2; 5 matching bases give a weak D call of TRBD2. The clonotype originates from a female donor with Graves disease. Sequencing was performed on peripheral blood mononuclear cells (PBMCs), taken when the disease was refractory, from a patient treated with antithyroid drugs. The CDR3 in this case is CSARDDGELFF. The nucleotide sequence reads as follows: TGCAGCGCGAGGGATGACGGGGAGCTGTTTTTT.